The T cell receptor (beta chain) under discussion was sequenced for a study of monozygotic twins with inflammatory bowel disease. Study-wide results and limits: The authors found no support for a single strong IBD-associated signal or clonotype.

The CDR3 consists of 13 residues. About this clonotype: The antigen remains undetermined.

The UMIs contained a 6-nucleotide sample barcode. They were added by template switching during cDNA synthesis. No DNA is given; TCRdb re-called the 5' RACE reads and lists each CDR3 protein once. The sample table includes about 300,000 distinct CDR3 sequences. This chain links TRBV12-3 or TRBV12-4 with TRBJ1-4; TCRdb returns TRBD1, unconfirmable since there is no DNA. Input material: blood. This sequence originates from a human donor with ulcerative colitis or Crohn's disease, or a healthy co-twin of an affected twin (not recorded which). The CDR3 is CASRLTGLEKLFF.